This T cell receptor beta chain comes out of a study of blood T cell repertoires in COVID-19. Overall study: T cells, B-cell-depleted T cells, or PBMCs provided the cDNA or gDNA that served as material.

This clone was recorded a few times. Assay used: immunoSEQ multiplex PCR; TCRdb lists only in-frame clones, some missing. The sample lists about 68,000 clones; roughly 90% were seen once. The CDR3 covers 14 residues. From germline, CDR1 is WNHNN and CDR2 SYGVQD (reference sequence). Trimming cost V 3 bases and J 4 bases, with 9 bases left between them. The sample comprised peripheral blood. The chain links TRBV10-1 to TRBJ2-2; possibly TRBD2 for D (5 bases). The receptor was isolated from a man aged 40-50 years with COVID-19, enrolled during active disease. The CDR3 bases are TGCGCCAGCAGTGATGGACGGGGCACCGGGGAGCTGTTTTTT. Protein product: CASSDGRGTGELFF.